This T cell receptor beta chain was captured by sequencing in a study of CD4+ T cells in melanoma. General study points: CD8+ T cell, macrophage and B cell function reportedly correlated with neoantigen-specific CD4+ T cells. Diverse differentiation states were reported for melanoma neoantigen-specific CD4+ T cells.

Germline V gene sequence: CDR1 SGDLS, CDR2 YYNGEE. Trimming took 3 bases from V and 4 from J; bases not matched to a gene: 6. The CDR3 extends over 15 amino acids. Note on this clone: What it binds is not known.

Clones were read by immunoSEQ multiplex PCR, and TCRdb kept only the in-frame ones, dropping some. The sample includes under 11,000 clones, around two thirds seen only once; the top ten take around 13%. The chain has TRBV9 and TRBJ1-3, with 8 bases aligning to TRBD1. The sequence came from a human donor with melanoma. Specimen: cells from a culture (not recorded whether cultured in vitro). CDR3 protein: CASSAQQGGGNTIYF. CDR3 DNA sequence: TGTGCCAGCAGCGCTCAACAGGGGGGCGGAAACACCATATATTTT.